The clone carrying this T cell receptor (beta chain) was observed a few times. What it binds is not known. Sample donors were healthy Caucasian individuals that came from Russia, aged 6 to 90. These data are taken from a study of blood T cells in healthy people across ages. Overall study results and limits: There were more naive CD4+ cells and higher diversity in long-lived donors than in aged donors.

A sample-barcoded 5' primer and a J-beta primer mix were used in a second PCR of roughly 7 to 12 cycles. Sequencing of every sample gave 2.5 million or more CDR3-containing paired-end reads. A single record per CDR3 protein comes from TCRdb applying MiXCR to the 5' RACE reads. The sample consists of some 900,000 distinct CDR3 sequences, around 49% of them appearing once. The CDR3 consists of 15 residues. Per germline, CDR1 SQVTM and CDR2 ANQGSEA. The V and J ends lost 0 bases and 2 bases respectively, with 14 bases between them. What was sequenced was blood. This sequence originates from a man aged 25 to 45 in good health. V gene TRBV29-1 combines with J gene TRBJ2-7; perhaps TRBD2 as D (5 bases). CDR3 sequence: CSVEDREGPAYEQYF. CDR3 nucleotides: TGCAGCGTTGAAGATCGGGAAGGACCAGCCTACGAGCAGTACTTC.